The present T cell receptor beta chain was sequenced within a study of graft-versus-host responses after intestinal transplantation. Overall study context: Transplants given to recipients were multivisceral, liver-intestinal, or isolated intestinal. Recipients were all induced with anti-thymocyte globulin, then given tacrolimus and steroids for around three years. Findings and caveats of the study: The marrow of recipients harbored GvH clones, and ileum or blood showed some of them first. The presence of high graft-versus-host to host-versus-graft clonal ratios in allografts characterized patients with graft-donor T cell macrochimerism.

The assay was immunoSEQ multiplex PCR, and TCRdb's table has in-frame clones only and misses some. The data contain about 110,000 clones, roughly 87% of them singletons. This clone appeared once. The antigen is unknown. CDR1 KGHSH and CDR2 LQKENI come from the germline V gene. V lost 3 bases and J 9 bases, leaving 9 bases between the germline ends. The CDR3 length is 12 residues. This specimen was unstimulated CD4+ T cells sorted from spleen or lymph node cells, taken before transplant. The clonotype originates from a human donor who was the organ donor for an intestinal transplant. The rearrangement links TRBV18 to TRBJ2-1, with D possibly being TRBD1 (6 bases). The CDR3 spells CASSPDRGEQFF. The CDR3 DNA is TGTGCCAGCTCACCGGACAGAGGTGAGCAGTTCTTC. Combining the CDR3 with reference TRBV18 and TRBJ2-1 gives the whole variable domain NAGVMQNPRHLVRRRGQEARLRCSPMKGHSHVYWYRQLPEEGLKFMVYLQKENIIDESGMPKERFSAEFPKEGPSILRIQQVVRGDSAAYFCASSPDRGEQFFGPGTRLTVL.